The clone carrying this T cell receptor beta chain was found a few times. Its antigen is not known. MiXCR, applied by TCRdb to the reads, yields one record per CDR3 protein. The sample lists under 200,000 distinct CDR3 sequences, about 30% seen once, with 30% to 35% in the top ten. CDR3 length: 13 amino acids. CDR1 and CDR2 from the germline V gene are SGHVS and FQNEAQ. V was pared by 1 base and J by 4 bases, with 4 bases between. These data come from a study of T cell repertoires in cytomegalovirus infection. About the study: Public TCR beta signature analysis indicated the presence of both CMV infection and matching HLA type. Overall study results and limits: Predominance within the ex vivo response was attributable to HLA-C-restricted CMV-specific TCR beta clonotypes. Carriers of CMV and the relevant HLA type were discriminated by public TCR beta frequency.

The chain has TRBV7-8 and TRBJ2-2; D is undetermined. Sample: PBMCs. The TCR sequence derives from a human donor in good health (CMV status not recorded). Some clones in this sample may be carry-over from other donors' samples. CDR3 sequence: CASSLVATGELFF. DNA for the CDR3: TGTGCCAGCAGCTTAGTTGCCACCGGGGAGCTGTTTTTT.